The 14 T cell receptor beta chains presented below share a single source sample, sequenced in a study of shared clonotypes between healthy human individuals. The data were produced by immunoSEQ multiplex PCR, yet TCRdb's version contains in-frame clones alone and is incomplete. The data contain a few million clones, over 85% of them seen just once; the ten biggest clones take up around 0.14%. Sequenced input: naive CD4+ T cells sorted from blood. Subset in this sample: CD45RA+ positively selected. Every receptor here comes from a man younger than 35 in good health.

On this clone itself: Other DNA sequences from this sample encode an identical CDR3 as well. The chain recombines TRBV7-9 with TRBJ2-7; D remains ambiguous. The V gene lost 3 bases and the J gene lost 3 bases, with 6 bases spanning the gap. The germline V gene encodes CDR1 SEHNR and CDR2 FQNEAQ (reference sequence). This CDR3 spans 12 amino acids. The DNA for the CDR3 is TGTGCCAGCAGCTTGGTCTTCTACGAGCAGTACTTC. This gives the protein CASSLVFYEQYF.

V and J are TRBV6-5 and TRBJ2-7; TRBD1 might be the D (6 bases). Germline CDR1 MNHEY, CDR2 SVGAGI. V dropped 1 base and J dropped 7 bases, with 14 bases sitting between them. The CDR3 totals 14 residues. This CDR3 is CASSYWQGTEEQYF. CDR3 nucleotide sequence: TGTGCCAGCAGTTACTGGCAGGGGACGGAAGAGCAGTACTTC.

V gene TRBV5-1 combines with J gene TRBJ2-5; no definite D call. The DNA end favors TRBJ2-7, so the J call may be wrong. The length of the CDR3 is 13 residues. Germline V gene lookup returns CDR1 SGHRS and CDR2 YFSETQ. CDR3 residues: CASSLDAQFEQYF. In nucleotides, the CDR3 is TGCGCCAGCAGCCTGGACGCCCAGTTCGAGCAGTACTTC.

The genes are TRBV7-9 and TRBJ2-1; the match to TRBD1 covers 8 bases. V was clipped by 8 bases and J by 4 bases; unmatched bases: 16. This CDR3 spans 17 amino acids. The germline V gene encodes CDR1 SEHNR and CDR2 FQNEAQ (reference sequence). The CDR3 sequence is CASLSRLGTGTYNEQFF. For the CDR3, the DNA is TGTGCCAGCTTATCTAGACTAGGGACAGGTACTTACAATGAGCAGTTCTTC.

The gene calls are TRBV6-1 and TRBJ2-1; D tentatively fits TRBD1 or TRBD2 (7 bases each). The CDR3 covers 15 residues. Per germline, CDR1 MNHNS and CDR2 SASEGT. Trimming left V 7 bases short and J 4 bases short, with 17 bases between. The CDR3 loop reads CASTPGGGPYNEQFF. The CDR3 coding sequence is TGTGCCAGCACTCCAGGGGGAGGGCCGTACAATGAGCAGTTCTTC.

J is TRBJ1-2 and V is TRBV5-1; tentatively, D is TRBD1 (5 bases). Trimming shortened V by 0 bases and J by 0 bases, and 15 bases separated the two germline ends. CDR3 length: 17 amino acids. CDR1 and CDR2 (germline): SGHRS, YFSETQ. The CDR3 loop is CASSLAPYRPSNYGYTF. For the CDR3, the DNA is TGCGCCAGCAGCTTGGCTCCTTACAGGCCCTCTAACTATGGCTACACCTTC.

V gene TRBV4-3 combines with J gene TRBJ1-6; weak D call: TRBD1 (5 bases). Germline CDR1 LGHNA, CDR2 YSLEER. V was shortened by 1 base and J by 4 bases, with 5 bases between the two germline ends. CDR3 length: 14 amino acids. For the CDR3, the DNA is TGCGCCAGCAGCCAAGGACAGTATAATTCACCCCTCCACTTT. This gives the protein CASSQGQYNSPLHF.

The rearrangement links TRBV10-2 to TRBJ1-3, with D unresolved. With 6 bases removed from V and 0 bases from J, the gap between germline ends came to 9 bases. Germline CDR1 and CDR2: WSHSY and SAAADI. There are 14 residues in the CDR3. The CDR3 nucleotides are TGCGCCAGCAGGGCCGCAAGCTCTGGAAACACCATATATTTT. Protein: CASRAASSGNTIYF.

This clone was found once. The V call is TRBV5-5, the J call TRBJ2-7; D remains unclear. The V gene's germline CDR1 is SGHKS and CDR2 YYEKEE (reference sequence). Trimming removed 3 bases from V and 5 bases from J, with 21 bases in between. The CDR3 is made up of 16 amino acids. CDR3 nucleotides: TGTGCCAGCAGCTCAATCCGGGTTGGCGGCCCCGACGAGCAGTACTTC. Its translation is CASSSIRVGGPDEQYF.

This clone was counted a single time. This chain's CDR3 is CASSPKTGGTGNTIYF. CDR3 in DNA: TGTGCCAGCAGCCCGAAAACAGGGGGCACAGGAAACACCATATATTTT. The rearrangement uses TRBV9 and TRBJ1-3; TRBD1 aligns across 9 bases. Germline V gene data show CDR1 as SGDLS and CDR2 as YYNGEE. The CDR3 is 16 amino acids. J gave up 4 bases and V 4 bases, and 9 bases lay outside the gene matches.

In nucleotides, the CDR3 is TGTGCCTCCCCCCTTATCGGCGGGGCCAACGTCCTGACTTTC. Its protein product is CASPLIGGANVLTF. The chain has TRBV30 and TRBJ2-6; D is unresolved. Germline V gene lookup returns CDR1 GTSNPN and CDR2 SVGIG (reference sequence). The ends were cut back, 7 bases at V and 4 bases at J, with 14 bases in the middle. The CDR3 is made up of 14 amino acids.

This chain uses TRBV18 with TRBJ1-1; 7 bases align to TRBD1. The germline CDR1 and CDR2 sequences are KGHSH and LQKENI. The trim removed 1 base at V and 10 bases at J, leaving 6 bases unmatched. This CDR3 comprises 13 residues. CDR3 coding DNA: TGTGCCAGCTCACCACAGGTGGAGGGGGCAGCTTTCTTT. It codes for CASSPQVEGAAFF.

The CDR3 loop reads CASRMGQKYTDTQYF. DNA of the CDR3: TGTGCCAGCAGAATGGGACAGAAATACACAGATACGCAGTATTTT. This chain joins TRBV5-4 and TRBJ2-3; 7 nucleotides line up with TRBD1. V dropped 5 bases and J dropped 2; count of bases not matched to a gene: 8. There are 15 residues in the CDR3. Per the germline V gene, CDR1 is SGHNT and CDR2 is YYREEE (reference sequence). The full variable domain, in which reference TRBV5-4 and TRBJ2-3 provide the parts outside the CDR3, is ETGVTQSPTHLIKTRGQQVTLRCSSQSGHNTVSWYQQALGQGPQFIFQYYREEENGRGNFPPRFSGLQFPNYSSELNVNALELDDSALYLCASRMGQKYTDTQYFGPGTRLTVL.

This chain uses TRBV9 with TRBJ2-1, with D perhaps TRBD2 (6 bases). The CDR3 length is 16 residues. V was clipped by 4 bases and J by 0 bases, with 14 bases between them. The germline V gene encodes CDR1 SGDLS and CDR2 YYNGEE. The CDR3 region is CASSPIGGSSYNEQFF. In DNA, the CDR3 is TGTGCCAGCAGCCCGATCGGAGGGAGCTCCTACAATGAGCAGTTCTTC.